Below, 6 T cell receptor beta chains from the same sample are listed, as sequenced in a study of Graves' ophthalmopathy and Graves' hyperthyroidism. RNA transcripts yielded amplified TCR beta CDR3 regions. The first-round RT-PCR employed HTBI primers together with the Qiagen OneStep RT-PCR kit. A multiplex PCR was then performed as the second round. In TCRdb, the multiplex PCR reads were re-called with MiXCR into one record per CDR3 protein. In the table there are approximately 700,000 distinct CDR3 sequences, 35% to 50% of which are singletons. The sequencing sample was made of peripheral blood. All receptors derive from an adult man with Graves' ophthalmopathy.

This chain links TRBV25-1 with TRBJ2-3; D is possibly TRBD2 (6 bases). Germline CDR1 MGHDK, CDR2 SYGVNS. With 6 bases removed from V and 4 bases from J, the gap between germline ends came to 14 bases. The CDR3 is 14 amino acids. CDR3 sequence (DNA): TGTGCCAGCAGCTTAGCGGAAGGGGCAGATACGCAGTATTTT. It specifies CASSLAEGADTQYF.

This chain joins TRBV25-1 and TRBJ1-6, with D possibly being TRBD1 (5 bases). Trimming stripped 4 bases from V and 6 bases from J, with 16 bases between. Germline assignment: CDR1 MGHDK and CDR2 SYGVNS. The CDR3 has 16 amino acids. The CDR3 loop reads CASSASRGPINSPLHF. In DNA form, the CDR3 reads TGTGCCAGCAGTGCTAGCCGGGGCCCGATTAATTCACCCCTCCACTTT.

This clonotype was seen once. Mismatch with germline at one junction end may stem from a read error. The rearrangement uses TRBV25-1 and TRBJ1-4, with 8 positions matching TRBD1. The CDR3 spans 14 residues. Germline V gene data show CDR1 as MGHDK and CDR2 as SYGVNS. CDR3 DNA: TGTACCAGCAGAGATCAGGGGGCGACTGAAAAACTGTTTTTT. Translating gives CTSRDQGATEKLFF.

The count of this clonotype is one. This may be a read error, as it is one base from a much larger clone. V usage is TRBV19 and J usage is TRBJ1-5; D is possibly TRBD1 (5 bases). Germline CDR1 LNHDA, CDR2 SQIVND (reference sequence). The CDR3 consists of 14 residues. V gave up 6 bases and J gave up 3 bases, with 12 bases separating them. CDR3 protein: CASRTAGTNQPQHF. CDR3 nucleotide sequence: TGTGCCAGTAGGACGGCAGGGACCAATCAGCCCCAGCATTTT.

The chain has TRBV6-7 and TRBJ2-6, with a weak D call TRBD1 (5 bases). TRBV6-7 falls under the ORF class, with uncertain function. Trimming removed 8 bases from V and 4 bases from J, with 15 bases in between. The CDR3 spans 15 residues. The CDR3 coding sequence is TGTGCCAGCCCTTATACAGGCCCGGGGGCCAACGTCCTGACTTTC. Its translation is CASPYTGPGANVLTF.

This clonotype came up a few times. V gene TRBV20-1 combines with J gene TRBJ1-4; D unresolved. Germline V gene data show CDR1 as DFQATT and CDR2 as SNEGSKA (reference sequence). The CDR3 contains 14 residues. The germline V and J ends were trimmed by 3 bases and 5 bases, with 13 bases remaining between them. The CDR3 protein is CSASDDKKNEKLFF. Here the CDR3 DNA reads TGCAGTGCTAGTGATGACAAAAAAAATGAAAAACTGTTTTTT.